This T cell receptor beta chain was sequenced in a study of blood T cell repertoires in COVID-19. Overall study context: Whether acute or convalescent, the COVID-19 samples came from the United States, Italy and Spain. From T cells, B-cell-depleted T cells, or PBMCs came the material, which was cDNA or gDNA.

How the authors handled the data: It was from reference gene primer amplification that nucleated cell counts were estimated. Here immunoSEQ multiplex PCR was the method, and the copy in TCRdb shows in-frame clones only, minus some. V, J and clone size are taken as reported in that table, and D and trimming were inferred from the DNA itself. The repertoire holds about 110,000 clones, with 70% to 90% as singletons. Per the germline V gene, CDR1 is LGHDT and CDR2 is YNNKEL (reference sequence). The V gene end was trimmed by 0 bases and the J gene end by 6 bases; junction bases not matched to a gene: 3. This CDR3 spans 15 amino acids.

This rearrangement joins TRBV3-1 (or the pseudogene TRBV3-2) to TRBJ1-4; 8 bases line up with TRBD1. This clonotype was sampled from a woman aged 45 to 65 with acute or convalescent COVID-19. Sequencing was performed on peripheral blood. Here the CDR3 reads CASSQEQGDDEKLFF. The CDR3 bases are TGTGCCAGCAGCCAAGAACAGGGGGATGATGAAAAACTGTTTTTT.